These 26 T cell receptor delta chains came from one sample sequenced in a study of gamma-delta chains in newborns, infants, children. TCRdb processed the reads again with the CATT caller. The sample contains more than 3,500 delta-chain clones, approximately 2% of which appear only once. The sample comprised blood. These receptors were collected from a child who was a newborn, infant or young child, either healthy, febrile or measles-vaccinated (not recorded which).

This clone came up a few times. It differs at one base from a far larger clone, so likely a read error. The same CDR3 also results from other DNA sequences found in this sample. This chain joins TRDV2 and TRDJ2; no reliable D call. This CDR3 comprises 16 residues. Looked up from germline, CDR1 is GEAIGNYY and CDR2 is EKD. The CDR3 region is CACDTLGPLLTAQLFF. CDR3 bases: TGTGCCTGTGACACGTTGGGTCCGCTTTTGACGGCACAACTCTTCTTT.

The table lists this clone with a few counts. A read error likely explains this, since a far larger clone differs by one base. This same CDR3 is encoded by further DNA sequences in the sample. J is TRDJ2 and V is TRDV1; D is possibly TRDD3 (8 bases). With 3 bases removed from V and 5 bases from J, the gap between germline ends came to 22 bases. The germline CDR1 and CDR2 sequences are TSWWSYY and QGS. The CDR3 loop spans 18 amino acids. The chain's CDR3 is CALGDFLLHWGLTAQLFF. In DNA form, the CDR3 reads TGTGCTCTTGGGGATTTCCTACTTCACTGGGGGCTAACAGCACAACTCTTCTTT.

This clone occurred many times. This may arise from a read error, as a much more abundant clone is one base away. The chain carries TRDV1 and TRDJ1; D is unclear. The V gene's germline CDR1 is TSWWSYY and CDR2 QGS. This CDR3 spans 14 amino acids. Trimming pared 2 bases from V and 7 bases from J, leaving 14 bases between. The CDR3 protein is CALGELRFHCKLIF. The CDR3, as DNA: TGTGCTCTTGGGGAATTACGATTCCATTGTAAACTCATCTTT.

About this clone itself: One base separates it from a far larger clone, so it is likely a read error. The sample carries other DNA sequences with the same CDR3. The chain joins TRDV1 to TRDJ1, with TRDD3 matching 13 bases. The CDR3 loop spans 19 amino acids. Germline CDR1 TSWWSYY, CDR2 QGS. The CDR3 spells CALGELPRTGGYADDKLIF. Written as DNA, the CDR3 is TGTGCTCTCGGGGAACTACCCCGTACTGGGGGATACGCAGACGATAAACTCATCTTT.

A few counts support this clone. The protein in TCRdb stems from a much larger clone and differs at residue 6 from this DNA's translation, likely a read error; here the protein is translated from the DNA. The J gene is TRDJ3, the V gene TRDV1; TRDD3 agrees at 12 bases. J lost 2 bases, V lost 3 bases, and 2 bases had no gene match. This CDR3 has 18 amino acids. Germline loops: CDR1 TSWWSYY, CDR2 QGS. The CDR3 is CALGEHWGIPWDTRQMFF. The CDR3 bases are TGTGCTCTTGGGGAGCACTGGGGGATACCCTGGGACACCCGACAGATGTTTTTC.

As concerns this clone: This DNA's translation differs at residue 9 from TCRdb's protein, which comes from a much larger clone; a read error is likely, and the protein shown is translated from the DNA. The chain is built from TRDV3 and TRDJ1, with 10 positions matching TRDD3. This CDR3 is 18 amino acids long. CDR1 TVYSNPD and CDR2 GDNSRS come from the germline V gene (reference sequence). With V trimmed by 1 base and J by 3 bases, 17 bases remained unmatched. This CDR3 is CAFNLSWGITSAPDKLIF. CDR3 sequence (DNA): TGTGCCTTTAATCTTAGCTGGGGGATAACCTCGGCGCCCGATAAACTCATCTTT.

Concerning this clone itself: The protein TCRdb gives is from a much larger clone and does not agree with this DNA's translation at residue 9, likely a read error; the protein shown here comes from the DNA. The V and J genes are TRDV2 and TRDJ3, with a tentative D call TRDD3 (6 bases). The CDR3 consists of 20 residues. V was shortened by 0 bases and J by 4 bases, with 21 bases between the two germline ends. Germline V gene lookup returns CDR1 GEAIGNYY and CDR2 EKD. As DNA, the CDR3 is TGTGCCTGTGACACCGGTACTGGGAGATACACGGCTTGGGACACCCGACAGATGTTTTTC. This sequence encodes CACDTGTGRYTAWDTRQMFF.

This clone came up a few times. This probably arose from a read error, given a far larger clone one base away. The sample holds other DNA sequences that translate to the same CDR3. The chain links TRDV1 to TRDJ1, with D unclear. CDR1 and CDR2 (germline): TSWWSYY, QGS. The CDR3 totals 18 residues. This chain's CDR3 is CALGELGTHAGLTDKLIF. DNA of the CDR3: TGTGCTCTTGGGGAACTCGGCACCCACGCCGGACTCACCGATAAACTCATCTTC.

This clone was recorded at least ten times. A far bigger clonotype differs at one base, so this is likely a read error. This specimen includes other DNA sequences encoding the same CDR3. This rearrangement joins TRDV2 to TRDJ1; 7 nucleotides align to TRDD3. Germline values: CDR1 GEAIGNYY, CDR2 EKD. The CDR3 loop spans 13 amino acids. DNA of the CDR3: TGTGCCTGCGACACCTGGGGGACCGATAAACTCATCTTT. It encodes CACDTWGTDKLIF.

This clone was seen a few times. The mismatch at residue 3 between this DNA's translation and the TCRdb protein of a much larger clone likely reflects a read error; the protein shown is translated from the DNA. The V gene is TRDV2, the J gene TRDJ2; 9 bases align to TRDD3. The CDR3 length is 18 residues. The germline V gene has CDR1 GEAIGNYY and CDR2 EKD. The CDR3 sequence is CARDTLTGGPPLTAQLFF. CDR3 sequence (DNA): TGTGCCCGTGACACGCTTACTGGGGGACCGCCTTTGACAGCACAACTCTTCTTT.

As concerns this clone: This likely reflects a read error, since a far larger clone is one base away. In the same sample, other DNA sequences code for this CDR3. The chain is built from TRDV2 and TRDJ3; 11 bases are shared with TRDD3. The V gene's germline CDR1 is GEAIGNYY and CDR2 EKD. This CDR3 is built from 19 residues. The CDR3 loop reads CACDTVLGDNSWDTRQMFF. The CDR3 nucleotides are TGTGCCTGCGACACCGTACTGGGGGATAATTCCTGGGACACCCGACAGATGTTTTTC.

This clone was found a few times. A far larger clone is only one base removed, so a read error is likely. This sample includes further DNA sequences coding for the same CDR3. The V and J genes are TRDV1 and TRDJ1; no clear D gene. V was clipped by 2 bases and J by 2 bases, with 27 bases between them. The CDR3 has 20 residues. Looked up from germline, CDR1 is TSWWSYY and CDR2 is QGS. The CDR3 is CALGEVGGLQYRRETDKLIF. The CDR3 DNA follows: TGTGCTCTTGGGGAAGTGGGAGGCTTACAATACCGCCGCGAAACCGATAAACTCATCTTT.

This clone was detected a few times. TCRdb pairs this DNA with a much larger clone's protein that differs at residue 3, likely a read error; the protein shown was translated from the DNA. The CDR3 region is CAMSYIGGYADKLIF. DNA of the CDR3: TGTGCCATGTCCTACATCGGGGGATACGCCGATAAACTCATCTTT. V and J are TRDV3 and TRDJ1; TRDD3 aligns across 10 bases. The CDR3 is 15 amino acids. CDR1 TVYSNPD and CDR2 GDNSRS come from the germline V gene (reference sequence). With 5 bases clipped from V and 3 bases from J, the junction kept 12 bases outside the gene matches.

This clone was seen only a few times. Translating this DNA gives a protein that differs at residue 13 from the TCRdb one, which belongs to a much larger clone; a read error is likely, and the protein shown is this translation. This chain joins TRDV2 and TRDJ3; 7 nucleotides align to TRDD3. The CDR3 consists of 17 residues. Germline assignment: CDR1 GEAIGNYY and CDR2 EKD. This CDR3 reads CACDTWGSSWDTGQMFF. The CDR3 bases are TGTGCCTGTGACACCTGGGGGAGCTCCTGGGACACCGGACAGATGTTTTTC.

In its sample, this clone was seen a few times. The TCRdb protein, from a much larger clone, departs from this DNA's translation at residue 6, likely by read error; the protein shown derives from the DNA. V gene TRDV1 combines with J gene TRDJ1; 10 bases line up with TRDD3. This CDR3 region has 19 residues. The V segment lost 3 bases and the J segment 1 base; nucleotides outside the gene matches: 14. Germline V gene lookup returns CDR1 TSWWSYY and CDR2 QGS. The CDR3 nucleotides are TGTGCTCTTGGGGATGGACTACTTACTGGGGGATCCCGCACCGATAAACTCATCTTT. Its protein is CALGDGLLTGGSRTDKLIF.

A remark on this clone: TCRdb's listed protein matches a much larger clone and diverges from this DNA's translation at residue 12, likely through a read error; the protein shown comes from the DNA. The rearrangement joins TRDV1 to TRDJ1, with 7 positions matching TRDD3. The CDR3 totals 20 residues. The germline CDR1 and CDR2 sequences are TSWWSYY and QGS. Unmatched junction bases numbered 16, after V lost 0 bases and J lost 0 bases. DNA of the CDR3: TGTGCTCTTGGGGAACTACCCCTGGTGGGGATATGGAGGTACACCGATAAACTCATCTTT. This encodes CALGELPLVGIWRYTDKLIF.

This clone was seen more than once but under ten times. The TCRdb record carries a much larger clone's protein, which differs from this DNA's translation at residue 7; a read error is the likely cause, and the protein listed here is the DNA translation. The rearrangement joins TRDV1 to TRDJ1, with D possibly matching TRDD2 (5 bases). Germline-derived CDR1 and CDR2 are TSWWSYY and QGS. Trimming stripped 9 bases from V and 0 bases from J, with 17 bases between. CDR3 length equals 15 residues. The CDR3 region has the DNA TGTGCTCTGATTCCCTACCCCTCTTACACCGATAAACTCATCTTT. Translating gives CALIPYPSYTDKLIF.

In its sample, this clone is large. Within the sample, other DNA sequences also encode this same CDR3. This chain connects TRDV1 to TRDJ1; 11 bases match TRDD3. The CDR3 length is 21 residues. CDR1 and CDR2 (germline): TSWWSYY, QGS. Trimming removed 0 bases from V and 3 bases from J; junction bases left unmatched: 18. The CDR3 DNA is TGTGCTCTTGGGGAACTCCCTCCTTCCCCTTTACTGGGGGATATGCCCGATAAACTCATCTTT. It yields the protein CALGELPPSPLLGDMPDKLIF.

With regard to this clone: The protein recorded in TCRdb matches a much larger clone and deviates from this DNA's translation at residues 4 and 11, suggesting a read error; the protein here is obtained by translating the DNA. V gene TRDV2 combines with J gene TRDJ2; 8 bases fit TRDD3. This CDR3 has 18 residues. From germline, CDR1 is GEAIGNYY and CDR2 EKD. V was clipped by 5 bases and J by 3 bases; unmatched bases: 16. DNA of the CDR3: TGTGCCTGTGTCGCCCTTACTGGGGGTCCTTACCTGACAGCACAACTCTTCTTT. This sequence encodes CACVALTGGPYLTAQLFF.

The sample holds a few counts of this clone. Translating this DNA gives a protein that differs at residue 8 from the TCRdb one, which belongs to a much larger clone; a read error is likely, and the protein shown is this translation. The chain uses TRDV2 and TRDJ3; maybe TRDD3 (6 bases). This CDR3 is built from 17 residues. V lost 0 bases, J lost 2 bases, and 10 bases lay in between. Germline CDR1 GEAIGNYY, CDR2 EKD. The CDR3 DNA sequence: TGTGCCTGTGACACCGTGGGGGCTACCTGGGACACCCGACAGATGTTTTTC. This sequence encodes CACDTVGATWDTRQMFF.

For this clone: A far larger clone is one nucleotide away, so this likely arose from a read error. The rearrangement uses TRDV2 and TRDJ3; 8 bases are a match to TRDD3. The CDR3 totals 19 residues. CDR1 and CDR2 (germline): GEAIGNYY, EKD. The CDR3 DNA sequence: TGTGCCTATGACACCGTCAGGGATACGAGCTCCTGGGACACCCGACAGATGTTTTTC. Translated, it gives CAYDTVRDTSSWDTRQMFF.

On this clone: The TCRdb protein comes from a much larger clone and disagrees with this DNA's translation at residue 11, likely due to a read error; the protein given here is derived from the DNA. The chain couples TRDV1 to TRDJ1, with 11 bases fitting TRDD3. The CDR3 is 18 amino acids. The germline gives CDR1 TSWWSYY, CDR2 QGS. The ends lost 8 bases at V and 2 bases at J; junction bases unmatched: 16. In DNA, the CDR3 is TGTGCTCTTTTTCCTTCCTACTGGGGGATATGCTGGACCGATAAACTCATCTTT. This encodes CALFPSYWGICWTDKLIF.

To note about this clone: This likely stems from a read error, as it lies one base from a far larger clone. The sample has other DNA sequences that encode this CDR3 too. The rearrangement links TRDV1 to TRDJ1; 8 bases align to TRDD2. Trimming cost V 3 bases and J 2 bases; bases outside gene matches: 17. CDR1 is TSWWSYY and CDR2 is QGS in the germline V gene. This CDR3 contains 19 residues. The CDR3 DNA is TGTGCTCTTGGGGATCGCTCTTCCTACAGGTTGGGAGATACCGATAAACTCATCTTT. Translation: CALGDRSSYRLGDTDKLIF.

In its sample, this clone was seen a few times. A far larger clone lies a single base away; this is likely a read error. This sample also contains other DNA sequences that code for the same CDR3. The rearrangement joins TRDV2 to TRDJ3, with 13 bases aligning to TRDD3. The CDR3 runs 22 residues. Germline loops: CDR1 GEAIGNYY, CDR2 EKD. CDR3 sequence (DNA): TGTGCCTGTGACACCCTTACTGGGGGATACGCATCCAGCTCCTGGGACACCCGGCAGATGTTTTTC. The encoded protein is CACDTLTGGYASSSWDTRQMFF.

The table lists this clone with a few counts. TCRdb's protein for this DNA is that of a much larger clone and differs from the translation at residue 7, likely a read error; the protein shown is the DNA translation. The V call is TRDV2, the J call TRDJ2, with unresolved D. The germline CDR1 and CDR2 sequences are GEAIGNYY and EKD. The CDR3 extends over 14 amino acids. V lost 3 bases, J lost 1 base, and 8 bases lay in between. The CDR3 protein is CACDDGSLTAQLFF. DNA for the CDR3: TGTGCCTGTGACGACGGAAGTTTGACAGCACAACTCTTCTTT.

This clone occurred a few times. J is TRDJ2 and V is TRDV2; the D gene is possibly TRDD1 (6 bases). This CDR3 region has 17 residues. Between the trimmed V and J ends, which lost 3 bases and 0 bases, there was a span of 16 bases. Germline V gene lookup returns CDR1 GEAIGNYY and CDR2 EKD. CDR3 loop: CACDSIVSVPLTAQLFF. The CDR3 coding sequence is TGTGCCTGTGACTCAATAGTTTCGGTCCCTTTGACAGCACAACTCTTCTTT.